The 5 T cell receptor beta chains reported below all come from one sample, sequenced in a study of cytomegalovirus exposure and HLA in healthy donors. Researchers ran the PCR with 60 Vbeta and 13 Jbeta primers. Assay: immunoSEQ multiplex PCR; the TCRdb copy retains only in-frame clones and omits some. The sample carries 150,000 to 200,000 clones, 60% to 85% recorded once. Specimen: PBMCs. The receptor set was obtained from a woman in her 50s in good health and CMV-seropositive.

This clone was seen just once. V and J are TRBV21-1 and TRBJ1-4; the table's D call of TRBD1 was not tested on the DNA. TRBV21-1 is described as a pseudogene. The CDR3 is 18 amino acids. The CDR3 bases are TGTGCCAGCAGCGACACTTGGACAGGGGATATGTTTGGCGAAAAACTGTTTTTT. This sequence encodes CASSDTWTGDMFGEKLFF.

This clone was seen only once. The genes are TRBV18 and TRBJ1-5; D remains ambiguous. The CDR3 runs 14 residues. Trimming removed 2 bases at V and 4 bases at J, with 9 bases between. CDR1 is KGHSH and CDR2 is LQKENI in the germline V gene. The CDR3 reads CASSPSIQNQPQHF. CDR3 bases: TGTGCCAGCTCACCAAGTATTCAGAATCAGCCCCAGCATTTT. Variable domain in full (rest from reference TRBV18 and TRBJ1-5): NAGVMQNPRHLVRRRGQEARLRCSPMKGHSHVYWYRQLPEEGLKFMVYLQKENIIDESGMPKERFSAEFPKEGPSILRIQQVVRGDSAAYFCASSPSIQNQPQHFGDGTRLSIL.

The V gene is TRBV7-8, the J gene TRBJ1-1, with D tentatively TRBD1 (5 bases). From germline, CDR1 is SGHVS and CDR2 FQNEAQ. There are 15 residues in the CDR3. V was cut by 5 bases and J by 1 base, with 14 bases left in between. The CDR3 DNA is TGTGCCAGCAGCCTGACCGGGACTAGGAACACTGAAGCTTTCTTT. This codes for CASSLTGTRNTEAFF.

This clone appeared once. The chain employs TRBV5-1 and TRBJ2-7; 15 bases match TRBD2. J was trimmed by 2 bases and V by 4 bases; bases with no gene match: 4. The CDR3 length is 16 residues. Germline V gene data show CDR1 as SGHRS and CDR2 as YFSETQ. The CDR3: CASSPGLAGGTYEQYF. As DNA, the CDR3 is TGCGCCAGCAGCCCGGGACTAGCGGGAGGAACCTACGAGCAGTACTTC. Full variable domain (remainder filled in from reference TRBV5-1 and TRBJ2-7): KAGVTQTPRYLIKTRGQQVTLSCSPISGHRSVSWYQQTPGQGLQFLFEYFSETQRNKGNFPGRFSGRQFSNSRSEMNVSTLELGDSALYLCASSPGLAGGTYEQYFGPGTRLTVT.

The rearrangement links TRBV28 to TRBJ2-3; D may be TRBD1 (6 bases). This CDR3 has 13 amino acids. Trimming stripped 6 bases from V and 6 bases from J, with 13 bases between. CDR1 is MDHEN and CDR2 is SYDVKM in the germline V gene. In DNA form, the CDR3 reads TGTGCCAGCAGGACACAGGGCTGGGATACGCAGTATTTT. Amino acid sequence: CASRTQGWDTQYF. The full variable domain, completed using reference TRBV28 and TRBJ2-3, is DVKVTQSSRYLVKRTGEKVFLECVQDMDHENMFWYRQDPGLGLRLIYFSYDVKMKEKGDIPEGYSVSREKKERFSLILESASTNQTSMYLCASRTQGWDTQYFGPGTRLTVL.